This is a list of T cell receptor beta chains from one sample in a study of shared clonotypes between healthy human individuals. Some clones are missing from TCRdb's copy, which holds only in-frame ones; the method was immunoSEQ multiplex PCR. The data hold around 2.1 million clones, with roughly 95% observed a single time. The sequenced sample consisted of naive CD4+ T cells sorted from blood. The receptor set was obtained from a man younger than 35 in good health. Both conserved end residues are part of each CDR3. D genes are given only for firm matches. Expanded clones are given a class, and other clones once, few, many or no size at all.

size	V	J	length	D	CDR3	DNA
NA	TRBV4-3	TRBJ2-3	17	NA	CASSQDFRQRATDTQYF	TGCGCCAGCAGCCAAGATTTCCGGCAACGGGCCACAGATACGCAGTATTTT
NA	TRBV7-3	TRBJ1-3	14	NA	CASSLQGAGNTIYF	TGTGCCAGCAGCCTCCAGGGTGCTGGAAACACCATATATTTT
once	TRBV19	TRBJ1-5	13	TRBD1	CATRGQGDQPQHF	TGTGCCACCAGAGGACAGGGAGATCAGCCCCAGCATTTT
NA	TRBV10-2	TRBJ2-1	12	NA	CASSETSPEQFF	TGCGCCAGCAGTGAGACTAGCCCCGAGCAGTTCTTC
NA	TRBV5-4	TRBJ2-1	16	TRBD2	CASSLGLAGGRGEQFF	TGTGCCAGCAGCTTGGGACTAGCGGGGGGGCGTGGCGAGCAGTTCTTC
NA	TRBV18	TRBJ1-5	14	TRBD1	CASSPPGGYQPQHF	TGTGCCAGCTCACCCCCAGGGGGCTATCAGCCCCAGCATTTT
NA	TRBV4-1	TRBJ2-6	15	NA	CASSHRTRGANVLTF	TGCGCCAGCAGCCACAGGACTCGTGGGGCCAACGTCCTGACTTTC
NA	TRBV9	TRBJ2-2	16	TRBD2	CASSRLAELNTGELFF	TGTGCCAGCAGTCGACTAGCGGAATTGAACACCGGGGAGCTGTTTTTT
NA	TRBV29-1	TRBJ1-4	11	NA	CSVFVNEKLFF	TGCAGCGTTTTTGTTAATGAAAAACTGTTTTTT
NA	TRBV5-1	TRBJ2-3	13	NA	CASSQPPPDTQYF	TGCGCCAGCAGCCAACCCCCCCCCGACACGCAGTATTTT
NA	TRBV2	TRBJ1-1	13	NA	CASIGTQKFEAFF	TGTGCCAGCATTGGCACCCAAAAGTTTGAAGCTTTCTTT
NA	TRBV2	TRBJ1-4	15	TRBD1	CASSDRGRGNEKLFF	TGTGCCAGCAGCGACAGGGGGCGAGGGAATGAAAAACTGTTTTTT
few	TRBV7-8	TRBJ1-2	13	NA	CASIQDQGGGYTF	TGTGCCAGCATTCAAGACCAGGGTGGCGGCTACACCTTC
NA	TRBV5-1	TRBJ1-1	15	NA	CASSLAGVPNTEAFF	TGCGCCAGCAGCTTGGCCGGAGTTCCGAACACTGAAGCTTTCTTT
NA	TRBV10-1	TRBJ2-3	15	TRBD2	CASSETSGSGYTQYF	TGCGCCAGCAGTGAGACTAGCGGGAGCGGTTATACGCAGTATTTT
NA	TRBV2	TRBJ1-2	10	NA	CANRHKGYTF	TGTGCCAACAGGCACAAGGGCTACACCTTC
NA	TRBV25-1	TRBJ2-2	16	NA	CASSEAGTWRSGELFF	TGTGCCAGCAGTGAGGCCGGGACTTGGAGATCCGGGGAGCTGTTTTTT
NA	TRBV4-1	TRBJ2-2	16	TRBD2	CASSQRGRGNTGELFF	TGCGCCAGCAGCCAACGGGGGAGGGGAAACACCGGGGAGCTGTTTTTT
NA	TRBV19	TRBJ1-2	13	NA	CASSIAGDYGYTF	TGTGCCAGTAGTATCGCGGGAGACTATGGCTACACCTTC
NA	TRBV7-9	TRBJ2-7	16	TRBD2	CASSLVRLAGTREQYF	TGTGCCAGCAGCTTAGTGAGACTAGCGGGGACGCGGGAGCAGTACTTC
once	TRBV5-1	TRBJ2-3	16	TRBD2	CASSLGSGGLTDTQYF	TGCGCCAGCAGCTTGGGTAGCGGGGGGCTCACAGATACGCAGTATTTT
NA	TRBV7-2	TRBJ2-2	15	NA	CASSRPGNNAGELFF	TGTGCCAGCAGTAGGCCGGGGAATAATGCCGGGGAGCTGTTTTTT
NA	TRBV4-2	TRBJ1-5	14	NA	CASSQDRSNQPQHF	TGTGCCAGCAGCCAAGACAGGAGCAATCAGCCCCAGCATTTT
NA	TRBV7-2	TRBJ2-7	15	TRBD1	CASSLGGTGGYEQYF	TGTGCCAGCAGCTTAGGAGGGACAGGGGGCTACGAGCAGTACTTC
NA	TRBV2	TRBJ1-6	12	NA	CASRTDNSPLHF	TGTGCCAGCCGGACAGATAATTCACCCCTCCACTTT
NA	TRBV10-3	TRBJ1-5	14	NA	CAISAGRDNQPQHF	TGTGCCATCAGTGCAGGGAGGGATAATCAGCCCCAGCATTTT
NA	TRBV25-1	TRBJ2-3	15	TRBD2	CASAPGLAGADTQYF	TGTGCCAGCGCTCCGGGACTAGCGGGAGCAGATACGCAGTATTTT
NA	TRBV5-1	TRBJ2-2	13	NA	CASSTGTTGELFF	TGCGCCAGCAGCACCGGGACCACCGGGGAGCTGTTTTTT
NA	TRBV6-1	TRBJ2-5	14	NA	CASRYQGNQETQYF	TGTGCCAGCAGATACCAGGGAAACCAAGAGACCCAGTACTTC
NA	TRBV5-1	TRBJ1-1	15	NA	CASSLSASENTEAFF	TGCGCCAGCAGCTTGTCAGCTAGTGAGAACACTGAAGCTTTCTTT
NA	TRBV19	TRBJ1-6	16	NA	CASTLMGGIDNSPLHF	TGTGCCAGTACCCTCATGGGGGGAATCGATAATTCACCCCTCCACTTT
NA	TRBV27	TRBJ1-6	21	TRBD1	CASSFQRPRTGGGSANSPLHF	TGTGCCAGCAGTTTCCAACGCCCGCGGACAGGGGGCGGCTCTGCTAATTCACCCCTCCACTTT
NA	TRBV5-4	TRBJ1-1	14	TRBD1	CASSLVRGDSEAFF	TGTGCCAGCAGCTTGGTACGAGGGGACAGTGAAGCTTTCTTT
NA	TRBV6-5	TRBJ1-5	15	NA	CASFRRQGQNQPQHF	TGTGCCAGCTTCCGAAGGCAGGGGCAAAATCAGCCCCAGCATTTT
NA	TRBV10-2	TRBJ2-2	15	NA	CASSFWGPNTGELFF	TGCGCCAGCAGTTTTTGGGGCCCGAACACCGGGGAGCTGTTTTTT
NA	TRBV4-1	TRBJ2-7	15	TRBD1	CASSQAQQGPNEQYF	TGCGCCAGCAGCCAAGCTCAACAGGGGCCCAACGAGCAGTACTTC
NA	TRBV28	TRBJ2-3	15	NA	CASSLNPASTDTQYF	TGTGCCAGCAGTTTAAATCCCGCTAGCACAGATACGCAGTATTTT
NA	TRBV9	TRBJ1-1	17	NA	CASSVAFLNTGNTEAFF	TGTGCCAGCAGCGTAGCTTTTCTCAATACAGGGAACACTGAAGCTTTCTTT
NA	TRBV5-1	TRBJ1-4	15	TRBD1	CASSLPGQGGEKLFF	TGCGCCAGCAGCTTGCCGGGACAGGGGGGTGAAAAACTGTTTTTT
NA	TRBV7-9	TRBJ1-5	12	NA	CASSLDDQPQHF	TGTGCCAGCAGCTTAGACGATCAGCCCCAGCATTTT
NA	TRBV5-4	TRBJ2-2	17	NA	CASSLELPGANTGELFF	TGTGCCAGCAGCTTGGAACTCCCCGGGGCGAACACCGGGGAGCTGTTTTTT
NA	TRBV5-8	TRBJ2-5	14	TRBD1	CASSVRQGVQTQYF	TGTGCCAGCAGCGTGAGACAGGGGGTACAGACCCAGTACTTC
NA	TRBV6-5	TRBJ1-3	16	NA	CASSYGGRSSGNTIYF	TGTGCCAGCAGTTACGGAGGACGCAGCTCTGGAAACACCATATATTTT
NA	TRBV5-4	TRBJ2-1	15	NA	CASSLDLGNLNEQFF	TGTGCCAGCAGCTTGGATCTAGGCAACCTCAATGAGCAGTTCTTC
NA	TRBV18	TRBJ1-1	13	TRBD1	CASSPGGHTEAFF	TGTGCCAGCTCGCCAGGGGGCCACACTGAAGCTTTCTTT
NA	TRBV6-6	TRBJ2-7	15	TRBD1	CASSSTGGVRYEQYF	TGTGCCAGCAGTTCTACAGGGGGCGTGCGTTACGAGCAGTACTTC
once	TRBV7-2	TRBJ2-7	13	TRBD1	CASTWRGQGEQYF	TGTGCCAGCACCTGGAGGGGACAGGGAGAGCAGTACTTC
NA	TRBV27	TRBJ2-7	15	TRBD1	CASSTIRDRAYEQYF	TGTGCCAGCAGTACCATCCGGGACAGGGCCTACGAGCAGTACTTC
NA	TRBV5-4	TRBJ2-2	14	TRBD1	CASSPGTGAGELFF	TGTGCCAGCAGCCCGGGGACAGGGGCCGGGGAGCTGTTTTTT
NA	TRBV30	TRBJ1-2	13	TRBD1	CAWSVRGGDGYTF	TGTGCCTGGAGTGTACGAGGGGGCGATGGCTACACCTTC
NA	TRBV28	TRBJ2-1	14	NA	CASSRLGENNEQFF	TGTGCCAGCAGTAGGTTGGGTGAAAACAATGAGCAGTTCTTC
NA	TRBV7-9	TRBJ2-5	12	NA	CAGTAAGSTQYF	TGTGCCGGTACTGCGGCCGGGTCGACCCAGTACTTC
NA	TRBV5-1	TRBJ2-7	16	NA	CASSSTLGVQGYEQYF	TGCGCCAGCAGCTCGACGCTGGGAGTTCAGGGCTACGAGCAGTACTTC